This TCR beta chain is drawn from a study of blood T cell repertoires in COVID-19. About the study: Collection of acute and convalescent COVID-19 samples took place in the United States, Italy and Spain.

Membership in each cohort depended on participant-reported clinical history. Germline V lookup: CDR1 LNHDA, CDR2 SQIVND (reference sequence). With 3 bases removed from V and 2 bases from J, the gap between germline ends came to 16 bases. The length of the CDR3 is 16 residues. TCRdb's table, derived via immunoSEQ multiplex PCR, lists solely in-frame clones and lacks some. The sample gives 380,000 or so clones, around 87% of which show up once; 1% to 1.5% is in the top ten. This chain connects TRBV19 to TRBJ2-5, with D possibly matching TRBD1 (6 bases). The sequencing input was PBMCs or T cells enriched from blood (not recorded which). The sequence derives from a man aged 30 to 39 who had recovered from COVID-19. The CDR3, as DNA: TGTGCCAGTAGTATGTCCGGACAGCTAAAACAAGAGACCCAGTACTTC. Its translation is CASSMSGQLKQETQYF.